This T cell receptor (beta chain) was retrieved from a study of human T cells and chemical hapten exposure. Whole-study context: DPC (0.01%) was patch tested on the upper back and read at 6 days. General observations from the study: Expanded TCR counts at PT1 went up together with patch test score, a positive correlation. TCRs at a frequency above 1 in 1000 stayed unchanged with DPC sensitization.

Unique molecular identifiers were attached to individual cDNA molecules within the library. MiXCR was run by TCRdb on the RACE reads, yielding one entry per CDR3 protein. The table lists 75,000 to 90,000 distinct CDR3 sequences, approximately 11% of them singletons. The time point was: patch test 3, about 24 weeks after DPC sensitization. Regarding treatment: therapeutic diphenylcyclopropenone sensitization with weekly scalp DPC. About this clonotype: Antigen: not known.

The length of the CDR3 is 12 residues. Germline CDR1 MNHEY, CDR2 SVGAGI. V dropped 6 bases and J dropped 11 bases, with 14 bases sitting between them. This TCR was recovered from a woman in her forties or fifties with alopecia areata. Some clones in this sample may be carry-over from other donors' samples. The chain combines TRBV6-5 with TRBJ1-3; the D is unclear. Sequenced material: whole blood, taken in connection with sensitization to the hapten diphenylcyclopropenone (DPC). The CDR3 DNA reads as TGTGCCAGCAGCGATACCGCTAGCGCCATATATTTT. It codes for CASSDTASAIYF.